One and the same sample provided the 21 T cell receptor beta chains below, sequenced in a study of graft-versus-host responses after intestinal transplantation. No antigen has been identified for these receptors. Data came from immunoSEQ multiplex PCR; TCRdb stores just in-frame clones and leaves some out. The sample holds about 93,000 clones, 90% to 95% seen once. Sequencing used unstimulated CD8+ T cells sorted from spleen or lymph node cells, obtained before intestinal transplant. The receptors stem from a human donor who received an intestinal transplant.

The chain uses TRBV19 and TRBJ1-5, with D possibly being TRBD1 (6 bases). V was clipped by 1 base and J by 7 bases, with 14 bases between them. CDR3 size: 15 residues. CDR1 LNHDA and CDR2 SQIVND come from the germline V gene (reference sequence). CDR3 residues: CASSIATGRGQPQHF. Here the CDR3 DNA reads TGTGCCAGTAGTATAGCAACAGGGAGGGGGCAGCCCCAGCATTTT.

The V gene is TRBV25-1, the J gene TRBJ2-5, with no clear D. Deletions cut 5 bases from V and 2 bases from J, with 9 bases between. The CDR3 sequence is 13 residues long. CDR1 and CDR2 (germline): MGHDK, SYGVNS. The CDR3 bases are TGTGCCAGCAGTAAGAGGATGCAAGAGACCCAGTACTTC. Protein sequence: CASSKRMQETQYF.

This clone was seen once. V gene TRBV27 combines with J gene TRBJ1-2; possibly TRBD1 for D (6 bases). V was shortened by 0 bases and J by 4 bases, with 12 bases between the two germline ends. Germline V CDR1 and CDR2: MNHEY, SMNVEV (reference sequence). The CDR3 runs 15 residues. CDR3 in amino acids: CASSLSAGGAYGYTF. The CDR3 DNA follows: TGTGCCAGCAGTTTATCTGCGGGGGGGGCCTATGGCTACACCTTC.

The chain employs TRBV4-2 and TRBJ2-3, with TRBD2 matching 9 bases. The CDR3 runs 16 residues. V was clipped by 4 bases and J by 6 bases; unmatched bases: 11. Germline CDR1 is LGHNA and CDR2 is YNFKEQ. Here the CDR3 reads CASSLFLAGEGDTQYF. CDR3 DNA: TGTGCCAGCAGCCTCTTCTTAGCGGGAGAGGGGGATACGCAGTATTTT.

The V and J genes are TRBV19 and TRBJ2-7; 9 bases line up with TRBD2. J was trimmed by 2 bases and V by 5 bases; bases with no gene match: 7. Germline V gives CDR1 LNHDA, CDR2 SQIVND (reference sequence). CDR3 length: 15 residues. The CDR3 loop is CASSPGAGGPYEQYF. DNA of the CDR3: TGTGCCAGTAGTCCCGGAGCGGGAGGACCCTACGAGCAGTACTTC.

This rearrangement joins TRBV7-8 to TRBJ2-7, with TRBD2 as a possible D gene (6 bases). This CDR3 comprises 16 residues. Deletions cut 2 bases from V and 0 bases from J, with 14 bases between. Germline V gives CDR1 SGHVS, CDR2 FQNEAQ. CDR3 loop: CASSLWSGGSSYEQYF. CDR3 DNA sequence: TGTGCCAGCAGCTTATGGTCCGGGGGTAGCTCCTACGAGCAGTACTTC.

CDR3 in DNA: TGCGCCAGCAGCCAAGATGGCTCGGGACTCAACTCCTACGAGCAGTACTTC. Translated: CASSQDGSGLNSYEQYF. The chain has TRBV4-1 and TRBJ2-7, with D perhaps matching TRBD2 (6 bases). This CDR3 is 17 amino acids long. The ends were cut back, 0 bases at V and 0 bases at J, with 15 bases in the middle. Germline values: CDR1 MGHRA, CDR2 YSYEKL.

The gene calls are TRBV14 and TRBJ2-1; weak D call: TRBD2 (7 bases). Per the germline V gene, CDR1 is SGHDN and CDR2 is FVKESK. The CDR3 covers 15 residues. V lost 6 bases and J lost 6, with 18 bases in between. The CDR3 nucleotides are TGTGCCAGCAGGTCGGACAGCGGGATTTTCAATGAGCAGTTCTTC. Translation gives CASRSDSGIFNEQFF. The entire variable domain, with the rest obtained from reference TRBV14 and TRBJ2-1, is as follows: EAGVTQFPSHSVIEKGQTVTLRCDPISGHDNLYWYRRVMGKEIKFLLHFVKESKQDESGMPNNRFLAERTGGTYSTLKVQPAELEDSGVYFCASRSDSGIFNEQFFGPGTRLTVL.

This clone is a singleton in its sample. This CDR3 reads CASSLEQGVDTQYF. CDR3 coding DNA: TGTGCCAGCAGCTTGGAACAAGGGGTAGATACGCAGTATTTT. This chain uses TRBV7-9 with TRBJ2-3, with D possibly TRBD1 on 5 matching bases. V lost 3 bases, J lost 5 bases, and 12 bases lay in between. The CDR3 contains 14 residues. Germline V gene lookup returns CDR1 SEHNR and CDR2 FQNEAQ (reference sequence).

This sequence joins TRBV19 and TRBJ1-6, with a weak D call TRBD1 (5 bases). Between the trimmed V and J ends, which lost 5 bases and 9 bases, there was a span of 11 bases. CDR3 length equals 13 residues. The germline CDR1 and CDR2 sequences are LNHDA and SQIVND (reference sequence). The DNA of the CDR3 is TGTGCCAGTAGTCACGGGGGGGGTTCACCCCTCCACTTT. This translates into CASSHGGGSPLHF.

V is TRBV19 and J is TRBJ2-7, with TRBD2 matching over 14 bases. Germline CDR1 is LNHDA and CDR2 is SQIVND (reference sequence). This CDR3 is built from 18 residues. The V and J ends lost 3 bases and 3 bases, in that order; junction bases with no gene match: 10. The CDR3 reads CASSIGLAGGGGFYEQYF. CDR3 nucleotide sequence: TGTGCCAGTAGTATTGGACTAGCGGGGGGAGGTGGTTTCTACGAGCAGTACTTC.

The rearrangement links TRBV7-8 to TRBJ2-7; TRBD1 matches at 7 bases. The V gene's germline CDR1 is SGHVS and CDR2 FQNEAQ. The length of the CDR3 is 14 residues. The V segment lost 8 bases and the J segment 0 bases; nucleotides outside the gene matches: 7. CDR3 loop: CASFQGDSSYEQYF. The CDR3 nucleotides are TGTGCCAGCTTCCAGGGGGACAGCTCCTACGAGCAGTACTTC.

Comment on this clone: The germline gene is not matched at one end of the junction; a read error may be the cause. This chain uses TRBV6-1 with TRBJ2-1; possible D gene TRBD1, 6 bases. The CDR3 is 17 amino acids. Germline-derived CDR1 and CDR2 are MNHNS and SASEGT. Here the CDR3 DNA reads TGTGCCAGCAGTGGGACAGTCACTACCGCCCACTACGATGAGCAGTTCTTC. Translating it yields CASSGTVTTAHYDEQFF.

J is TRBJ2-1 and V is TRBV27; 13 nucleotides align to TRBD2. The germline V gene has CDR1 MNHEY and CDR2 SMNVEV (reference sequence). The CDR3 is made up of 15 amino acids. V was clipped by 5 bases and J by 7 bases; unmatched bases: 5. The CDR3 region is CASSPGTSGTNEQFF. The DNA of the CDR3 is TGTGCCAGCAGTCCGGGGACTAGCGGGACGAATGAGCAGTTCTTC.

This clone was counted a single time. V gene TRBV5-1 combines with J gene TRBJ2-7, with TRBD1 matching 10 bases. V shed 0 bases, J shed 4 bases, and the junction held 10 bases outside the gene matches. Germline-derived CDR1 and CDR2 are SGHRS and YFSETQ. The CDR3 spans 17 residues. CDR3 sequence: CASSLAPRQGAQYEQYF. CDR3 nucleotides: TGCGCCAGCAGCTTGGCCCCCCGACAGGGGGCTCAATACGAGCAGTACTTC.

The V call is TRBV7-6, the J call TRBJ2-7; 9 nucleotides agree with TRBD1. Trimming cost V 7 bases and J 3 bases; bases outside gene matches: 13. Germline-derived CDR1 and CDR2 are SGHVS and FNYEAQ. The CDR3 length is 16 residues. The CDR3 region has the DNA TGTGCCAGCACACAGGGGGCGGCAAGAGAGGGCTACGAGCAGTACTTC. Its translation is CASTQGAAREGYEQYF.

The table lists this clone with a count of one. J is TRBJ1-6 and V is TRBV4-3; 7 positions agree with TRBD1. The CDR3 has 16 amino acids. CDR1 and CDR2 (germline): LGHNA, YSLEER. J gave up 10 bases and V 0 bases, and 9 bases lay outside the gene matches. CDR3 coding DNA: TGCGCCAGCAGCCAAGAATGGGGTATACAGGGGTCACCCCTCCACTTT. Its protein is CASSQEWGIQGSPLHF.

V usage is TRBV19 and J usage is TRBJ1-1; 8 positions match TRBD1. Looked up from germline, CDR1 is LNHDA and CDR2 is SQIVND (reference sequence). With 5 bases clipped from V and 1 base from J, the junction kept 6 bases outside the gene matches. This CDR3 contains 15 residues. Written as DNA, the CDR3 is TGTGCCAGTAGTGAGACCGGGACAGGGAACACTGAAGCTTTCTTT. It translates to CASSETGTGNTEAFF.

This sequence joins TRBV10-3 and TRBJ1-1; 7 nucleotides align to TRBD1. The CDR3 runs 19 residues. CDR1 and CDR2 from the germline V gene are ENHRY and SYGVKD. V shed 3 bases, J shed 3 bases, and the junction held 19 bases outside the gene matches. The CDR3 bases are TGTGCCATCAGTGATGTGACCCGTACGTCGGGACAGTGGGACACTGAAGCTTTCTTT. Translated: CAISDVTRTSGQWDTEAFF.

The rearrangement uses TRBV4-1 and TRBJ2-5, with 7 bases identical to TRBD1. The CDR3 has 15 residues. J gave up 5 bases and V 1 base, and 7 bases lay outside the gene matches. From germline, CDR1 is MGHRA and CDR2 YSYEKL. The CDR3 loop reads CASSQVTRTGETQYF. CDR3 DNA sequence: TGCGCCAGCAGCCAAGTCACCAGGACAGGCGAGACCCAGTACTTC.

The rearrangement links TRBV6-1 to TRBJ2-1, with D perhaps TRBD2 (6 bases). The length of the CDR3 is 15 residues. The ends were cut back, 4 bases at V and 0 bases at J, with 10 bases in the middle. The germline gives CDR1 MNHNS, CDR2 SASEGT. The CDR3 bases are TGTGCCAGCAGTGCTTCGACTAGCTCCTACAATGAGCAGTTCTTC. As protein: CASSASTSSYNEQFF.